Listed below are T cell receptor beta chains from one sample, sequenced in a study of blood T cell repertoires in COVID-19. Profiling relied on immunoSEQ multiplex PCR, and the TCRdb table lists in-frame clones only, not all of them. The sample yields around 700,000 clones, over 80% seen once. The specimen sequenced was peripheral blood. The source is a woman aged 18 to 35 with acute or convalescent COVID-19. Each CDR3 is given with its conserved first and last residue. A D gene is named only where the DNA matches it firmly. The size entry is marked missing in some rows and otherwise reads once, few, many or a size class.

clone_size | j_call | v_call | d_call | cdr3_length | cdr3_nt | cdr3_aa
. | TRBJ1-2 | TRBV20-1 | TRBD1 | 12 | TGCAGTGCTAGTACCGGGACAGCCGGCTACACCTTC | CSASTGTAGYTF
. | TRBJ1-2 | TRBV5-4 | TRBD1 | 15 | TGTGCCAGCAGCTTGCGAGACAGGGAGGACTATGGCTACACCTTC | CASSLRDREDYGYTF
. | TRBJ2-7 | TRBV5-1 | TRBD2 | 14 | TGCGCCAGCAGCTTGGCGGTAGGAGCGGGGGAGCAGTACTTC | CASSLAVGAGEQYF
. | TRBJ2-7 | TRBV10-3 | TRBD1 | 18 | TGTGCCATCAGTGAGTCCCAAACTGGACAGGGGAGCTCCTACGAGCAGTACTTC | CAISESQTGQGSSYEQYF
. | TRBJ2-1 | TRBV5-1 | TRBD2 | 15 | TGCGCCAGCAGCACTGGACTAGCGGGGGGGTTGGAGCAGTTCTTC | CASSTGLAGGLEQFF
. | TRBJ1-6 | TRBV7-2 | TRBD1 | 13 | TGTGCCAGCAGCGACAGGGGTAGTTCACCCCTCCACTTT | CASSDRGSSPLHF
. | TRBJ1-2 | TRBV3-1/TRBV3-2 | . | 16 | TGTGCCAGCAGCCAAGATTTAAGAGACGGCGGCCAAGGCTACACCTTC | CASSQDLRDGGQGYTF
. | TRBJ2-3 | TRBV3-1/TRBV3-2 | TRBD2 | 11 | TGTGCCAGCAGCCTAGCGGGGGGCCACTATTTT | CASSLAGGHYF
. | TRBJ1-1 | TRBV5-8 | . | 14 | TGTGCCAGCAGCTTTAGGGGCAGGGGCACTGAAGCTTTCTTT | CASSFRGRGTEAFF
. | TRBJ2-5 | TRBV19 | TRBD1 | 18 | TGTGCCAGTAGTTTACTACAGGGGGCGCATTTAACGGGAGAGACCCAGTACTTC | CASSLLQGAHLTGETQYF
once | TRBJ2-3 | TRBV7-3 | . | 14 | TGTGCCAGCAGCCGACAGACTAGCACAGATACGCAGTATTTT | CASSRQTSTDTQYF
. | TRBJ1-1 | TRBV23-1 | . | 14 | TGCGCCAGCAGGGGACAAGTCGGGAACACTGAAGCTTTCTTT | CASRGQVGNTEAFF
. | TRBJ1-1 | TRBV27 | . | 16 | TGTGCCAGCAGTTTAATCCAAAGGGCAGGGAAGACTGAAGCTTTCTTT | CASSLIQRAGKTEAFF
. | TRBJ1-5 | TRBV27 | . | 12 | TGTGCCCCGACAGGCATCAATCAGCCCCAGCATTTT | CAPTGINQPQHF
. | TRBJ1-2 | TRBV4-1 | . | 15 | TGCGCCAGCAGCCCCTACCCCCCTCGGGACTATGGCTACACCTTC | CASSPYPPRDYGYTF
. | TRBJ1-3 | TRBV6-5 | . | 14 | TGTGCCACCGGCCGTCGGGGGGCTGGAAACACCATATATTTT | CATGRRGAGNTIYF
. | TRBJ2-5 | TRBV5-1 | TRBD1 | 16 | TGCGCCAGCAACCCCTCAGGGGGCTGGTACCAAGAGACCCAGTACTTC | CASNPSGGWYQETQYF
. | TRBJ1-4 | TRBV21-1 | . | 15 | TGTGCCAGCAACCACGACAGGGGTCTCCTAGAAAAACTGTTTTTT | CASNHDRGLLEKLFF
. | TRBJ2-3 | TRBV24-1 | . | 16 | TGTGCCACCAGTGACCAGACACGCCATAGCACAGATACGCAGTATTTT | CATSDQTRHSTDTQYF
. | TRBJ2-2 | TRBV6-5 | . | 13 | TGTGCCAGCAGTTACCAGGGTGGGGGGGAGCTGTTTTTT | CASSYQGGGELFF
. | TRBJ2-7 | TRBV6-2/TRBV6-3 | TRBD1 | 16 | TGTGCCAGCAGTCGTCATGGGGACAGGGGGATATACGAGCAGTACTTC | CASSRHGDRGIYEQYF
. | TRBJ2-7 | TRBV9 | TRBD2 | 17 | TGTGCCAGCAGCCCAACCGGACTAGCGGGGGCCGCCTACGAGCAGTACTTC | CASSPTGLAGAAYEQYF
. | TRBJ1-2 | TRBV15 | . | 14 | TGTGCCACCAGCAGAGGTTTGGCAGGCTATGGCTACACCTTC | CATSRGLAGYGYTF
once | TRBJ1-2 | TRBV6-5 | . | 13 | TGTGCCAGCACCCGAGGTTCGGGGTTTGGCTACACCTTC | CASTRGSGFGYTF
. | TRBJ1-4 | TRBV20-1 | TRBD1 | 13 | TGCAGTGCCAGTGACAGGGTTGGTGGAAAACTGTTTTTT | CSASDRVGGKLFF
. | TRBJ1-5 | TRBV7-8 | . | 12 | TGTGCCAGCAGCCCTACTATGGGGCCCCAGCATTTT | CASSPTMGPQHF
once | TRBJ1-3 | TRBV7-9 | . | 18 | TGTGCCAGCAGCTTAGATTTTGCCCCTAGGTCCACCGGAAACACCATATATTTT | CASSLDFAPRSTGNTIYF
once | TRBJ1-2 | TRBV9 | TRBD1 | 14 | TGTGCCAGCAGCGCCGAGACAGGGGTGTATGGCTACACCTTC | CASSAETGVYGYTF
. | TRBJ1-5 | TRBV19 | TRBD1 | 15 | TGTGCCAGTAGTAGAGGGGGCTATAGCAATCAGCCCCAGCATTTT | CASSRGGYSNQPQHF
. | TRBJ2-1 | TRBV6-5 | TRBD2 | 15 | TGTGCCAGCAGTCGGACTAGCGGGGACTACAATGAGCAGTTCTTC | CASSRTSGDYNEQFF